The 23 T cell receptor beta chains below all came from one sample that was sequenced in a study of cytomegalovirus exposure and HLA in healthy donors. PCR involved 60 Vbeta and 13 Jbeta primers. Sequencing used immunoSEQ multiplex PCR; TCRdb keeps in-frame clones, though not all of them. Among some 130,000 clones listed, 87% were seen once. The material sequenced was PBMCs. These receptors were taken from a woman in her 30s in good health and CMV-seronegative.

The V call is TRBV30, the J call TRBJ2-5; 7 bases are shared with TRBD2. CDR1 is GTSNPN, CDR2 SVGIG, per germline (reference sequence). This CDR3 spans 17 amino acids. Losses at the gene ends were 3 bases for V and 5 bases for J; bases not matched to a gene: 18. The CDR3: CAWSREGGLAVRETQYF. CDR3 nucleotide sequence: TGTGCCTGGAGCAGGGAGGGAGGCCTAGCGGTGCGGGAGACCCAGTACTTC.

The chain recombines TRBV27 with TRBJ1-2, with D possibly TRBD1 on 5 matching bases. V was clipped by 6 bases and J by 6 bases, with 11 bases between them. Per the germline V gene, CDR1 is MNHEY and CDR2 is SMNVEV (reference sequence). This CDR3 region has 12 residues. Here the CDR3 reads CASRSGFNGYTF. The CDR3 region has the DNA TGTGCCAGCAGGTCAGGGTTCAATGGCTACACCTTC.

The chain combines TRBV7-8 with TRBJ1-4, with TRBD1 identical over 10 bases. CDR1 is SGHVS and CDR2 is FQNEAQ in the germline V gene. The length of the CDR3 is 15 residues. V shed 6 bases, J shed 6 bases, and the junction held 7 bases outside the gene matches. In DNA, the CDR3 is TGTGCCAGCAGTTCATCCGGGACAGGGGATGAAAAACTGTTTTTT. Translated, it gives CASSSSGTGDEKLFF. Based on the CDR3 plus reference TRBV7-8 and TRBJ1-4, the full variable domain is GAGVSQSPRYKVAKRGQDVALRCDPISGHVSLFWYQQALGQGPEFLTYFQNEAQLDKSGLPSDRFFAERPEGSVSTLKIQRTQQEDSAVYLCASSSSGTGDEKLFFGSGTQLSVL.

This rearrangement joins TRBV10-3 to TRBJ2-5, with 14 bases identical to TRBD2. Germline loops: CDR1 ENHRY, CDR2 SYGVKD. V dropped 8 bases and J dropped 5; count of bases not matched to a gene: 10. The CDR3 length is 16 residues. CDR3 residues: CAIGLEGLAGAETQYF. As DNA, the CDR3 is TGTGCCATCGGTCTCGAGGGACTAGCGGGAGCTGAGACCCAGTACTTC.

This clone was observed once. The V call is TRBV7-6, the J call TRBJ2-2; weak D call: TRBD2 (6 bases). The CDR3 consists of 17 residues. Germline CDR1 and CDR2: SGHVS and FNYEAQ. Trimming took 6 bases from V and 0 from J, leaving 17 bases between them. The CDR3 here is CASSLRSGSANTGELFF. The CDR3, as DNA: TGTGCCAGCAGTTTAAGGTCCGGGAGCGCGAACACCGGGGAGCTGTTTTTT. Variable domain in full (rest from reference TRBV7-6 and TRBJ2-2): GAGVSQSPRYKVTKRGQDVALRCDPISGHVSLYWYRQALGQGPEFLTYFNYEAQQDKSGLPNDRFSAERPEGSISTLTIQRTEQRDSAMYRCASSLRSGSANTGELFFGEGSRLTVL.

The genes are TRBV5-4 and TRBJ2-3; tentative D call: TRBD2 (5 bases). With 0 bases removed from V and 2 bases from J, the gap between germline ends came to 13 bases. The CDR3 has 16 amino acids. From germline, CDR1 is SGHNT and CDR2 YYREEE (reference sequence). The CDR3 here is CASSLARGAPTDTQYF. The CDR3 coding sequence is TGTGCCAGCAGCTTGGCCCGGGGTGCCCCCACAGATACGCAGTATTTT.

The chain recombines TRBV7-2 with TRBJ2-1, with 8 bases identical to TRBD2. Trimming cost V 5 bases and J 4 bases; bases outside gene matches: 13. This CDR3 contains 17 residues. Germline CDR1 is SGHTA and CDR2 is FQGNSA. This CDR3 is CASSPPLAEGIYNEQFF. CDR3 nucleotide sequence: TGTGCCAGCAGCCCCCCACTAGCGGAAGGGATTTACAATGAGCAGTTCTTC.

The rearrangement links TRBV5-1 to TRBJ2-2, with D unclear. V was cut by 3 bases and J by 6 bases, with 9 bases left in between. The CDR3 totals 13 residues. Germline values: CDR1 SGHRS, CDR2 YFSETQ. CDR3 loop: CASSSVPAGELFF. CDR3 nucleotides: TGCGCCAGCAGCTCCGTTCCCGCCGGGGAGCTGTTTTTT. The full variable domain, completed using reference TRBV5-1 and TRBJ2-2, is KAGVTQTPRYLIKTRGQQVTLSCSPISGHRSVSWYQQTPGQGLQFLFEYFSETQRNKGNFPGRFSGRQFSNSRSEMNVSTLELGDSALYLCASSSVPAGELFFGEGSRLTVL.

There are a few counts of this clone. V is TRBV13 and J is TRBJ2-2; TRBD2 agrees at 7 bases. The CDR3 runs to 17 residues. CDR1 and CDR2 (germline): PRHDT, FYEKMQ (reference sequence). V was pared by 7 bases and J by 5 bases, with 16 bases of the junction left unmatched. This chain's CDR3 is CASTSKTQRGVTGELFF. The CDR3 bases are TGTGCCAGCACCTCCAAAACCCAACGGGGGGTAACCGGGGAGCTGTTTTTT.

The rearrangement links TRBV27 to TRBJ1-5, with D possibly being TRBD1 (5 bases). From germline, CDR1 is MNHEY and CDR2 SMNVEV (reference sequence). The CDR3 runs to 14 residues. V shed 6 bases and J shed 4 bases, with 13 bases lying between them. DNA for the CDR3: TGTGCCAGCAGCTGGGGCGGGGGGAATCAGCCCCAGCATTTT. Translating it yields CASSWGGGNQPQHF.

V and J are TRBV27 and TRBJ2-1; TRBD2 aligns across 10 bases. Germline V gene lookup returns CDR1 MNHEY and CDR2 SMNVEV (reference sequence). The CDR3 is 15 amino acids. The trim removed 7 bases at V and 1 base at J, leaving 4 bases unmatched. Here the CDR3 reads CASTQTSGSYNEQFF. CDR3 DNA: TGTGCCAGCACTCAGACTAGCGGGTCCTACAATGAGCAGTTCTTC.

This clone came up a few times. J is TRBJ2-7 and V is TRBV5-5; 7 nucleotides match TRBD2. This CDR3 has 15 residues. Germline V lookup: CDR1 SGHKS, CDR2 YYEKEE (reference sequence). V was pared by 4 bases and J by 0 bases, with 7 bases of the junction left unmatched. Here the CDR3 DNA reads TGTGCCAGCAGCCAGCTTTCTAGCGGCTCCTACGAGCAGTACTTC. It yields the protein CASSQLSSGSYEQYF.

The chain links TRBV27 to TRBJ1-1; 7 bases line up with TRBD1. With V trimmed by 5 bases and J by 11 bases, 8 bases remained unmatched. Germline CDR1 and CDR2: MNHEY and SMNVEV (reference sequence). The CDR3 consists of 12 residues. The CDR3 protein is CASSLGDSVAFF. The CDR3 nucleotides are TGTGCCAGCAGTCTAGGGGACAGTGTGGCTTTCTTT.

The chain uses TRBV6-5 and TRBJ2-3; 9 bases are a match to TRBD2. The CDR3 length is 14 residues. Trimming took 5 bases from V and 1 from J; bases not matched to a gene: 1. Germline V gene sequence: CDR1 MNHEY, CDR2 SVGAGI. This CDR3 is CASSAGGGTDTQYF. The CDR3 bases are TGTGCCAGCAGTGCGGGGGGGGGCACAGATACGCAGTATTTT.

CDR3 nucleotides: TGTGCCAGCAGAAGGGGACAGGGAAATCAGCCCCAGCATTTT. Translated: CASRRGQGNQPQHF. The genes are TRBV27 and TRBJ1-5; 9 bases map to TRBD1. Trimming cost V 6 bases and J 4 bases; bases outside gene matches: 4. This CDR3 comprises 14 residues. In germline, CDR1 is MNHEY, CDR2 SMNVEV (reference sequence).

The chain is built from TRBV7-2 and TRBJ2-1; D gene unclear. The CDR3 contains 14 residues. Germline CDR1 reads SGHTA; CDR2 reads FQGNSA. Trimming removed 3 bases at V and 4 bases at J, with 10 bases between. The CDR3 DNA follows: TGTGCCAGCAGCTTTTCGACTGGGTACAATGAGCAGTTCTTC. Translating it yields CASSFSTGYNEQFF.

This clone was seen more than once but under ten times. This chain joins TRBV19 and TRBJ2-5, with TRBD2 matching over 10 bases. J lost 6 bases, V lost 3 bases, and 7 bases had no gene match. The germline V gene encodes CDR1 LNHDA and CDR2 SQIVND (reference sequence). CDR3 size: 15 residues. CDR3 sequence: CASSIASGSQKTQYF. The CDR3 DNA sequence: TGTGCCAGTAGTATTGCTAGCGGGAGTCAAAAGACCCAGTACTTC.

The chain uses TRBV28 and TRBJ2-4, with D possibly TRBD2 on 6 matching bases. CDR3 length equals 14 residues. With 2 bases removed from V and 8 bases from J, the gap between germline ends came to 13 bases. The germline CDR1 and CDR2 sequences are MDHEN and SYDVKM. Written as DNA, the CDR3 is TGTGCCAGCAGTTTAAGCGGGTTCGGGGACATTCAGTACTTC. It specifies CASSLSGFGDIQYF. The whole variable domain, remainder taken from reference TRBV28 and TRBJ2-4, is DVKVTQSSRYLVKRTGEKVFLECVQDMDHENMFWYRQDPGLGLRLIYFSYDVKMKEKGDIPEGYSVSREKKERFSLILESASTNQTSMYLCASSLSGFGDIQYFGAGTRLSVL.

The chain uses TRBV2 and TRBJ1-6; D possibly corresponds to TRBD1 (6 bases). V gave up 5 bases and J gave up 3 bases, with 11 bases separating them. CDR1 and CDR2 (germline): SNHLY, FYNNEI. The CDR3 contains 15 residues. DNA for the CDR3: TGTGCCAGCAGTAAGGACAGAAGCTATAATTCACCCCTCCACTTT. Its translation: CASSKDRSYNSPLHF. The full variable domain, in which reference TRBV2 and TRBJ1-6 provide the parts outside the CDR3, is EPEVTQTPSHQVTQMGQEVILRCVPISNHLYFYWYRQILGQKVEFLVSFYNNEISEKSEIFDDQFSVERPDGSNFTLKIRSTKLEDSAMYFCASSKDRSYNSPLHFGNGTRLTVT.

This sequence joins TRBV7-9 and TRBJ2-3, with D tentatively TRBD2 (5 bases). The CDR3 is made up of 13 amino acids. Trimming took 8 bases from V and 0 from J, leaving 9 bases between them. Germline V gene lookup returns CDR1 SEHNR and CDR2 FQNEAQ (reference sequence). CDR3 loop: CASGRSSTDTQYF. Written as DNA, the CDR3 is TGTGCCAGCGGGAGATCTAGCACAGATACGCAGTATTTT.

The chain's CDR3 is CASRDTGLRNYEQYF. CDR3 sequence (DNA): TGTGCCAGCAGAGACACGGGACTCCGTAACTACGAGCAGTACTTC. V usage is TRBV28 and J usage is TRBJ2-7, with D maybe TRBD2 (6 bases). V was shortened by 6 bases and J by 3 bases, with 18 bases between the two germline ends. This CDR3 is 15 amino acids long. Germline loops: CDR1 MDHEN, CDR2 SYDVKM.

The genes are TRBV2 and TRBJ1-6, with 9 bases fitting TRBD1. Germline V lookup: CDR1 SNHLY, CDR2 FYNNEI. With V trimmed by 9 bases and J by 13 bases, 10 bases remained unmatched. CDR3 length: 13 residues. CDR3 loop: CASLGQGLRPLHF. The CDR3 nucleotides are TGTGCCAGTTTAGGACAGGGGCTTAGGCCCCTCCACTTT.

CDR3 bases: TGTGCCAGCTCACCATTTCCCGCCATCCCAGGGAACAATGAGCAGTTCTTC. Translated: CASSPFPAIPGNNEQFF. The rearrangement joins TRBV18 to TRBJ2-1; D perhaps matches TRBD1 (5 bases). V was shortened by 2 bases and J by 5 bases, with 19 bases between the two germline ends. CDR1 is KGHSH, CDR2 LQKENI, per germline. The CDR3 is 17 amino acids.